This TCR beta chain is from a study of blood T cell repertoires in COVID-19. Participants came from some 26 US areas, aged about 18 to 100 years. Clones were sequenced by immunoSEQ multiplex PCR, and TCRdb holds only the in-frame ones, with some missing. The repertoire includes about 240,000 clones, approximately 86% of them detected once, and 3% to 4% sits in the top ten. The CDR3 runs to 13 residues. Germline V gene sequence: CDR1 LNHDA, CDR2 SQIVND (reference sequence). J was trimmed by 6 bases and V by 6 bases; bases with no gene match: 6. Sequenced input: PBMCs or T cells enriched from blood (not recorded which). The chain uses TRBV19 and TRBJ2-7; 9 bases fit TRBD2. The TCR comes from a woman aged 40 to 50 with acute COVID-19. In nucleotides, the CDR3 is TGTGCCAGTAGCAGCACTAGCGGGCTCGAGCAGTACTTC. Amino acids: CASSSTSGLEQYF. Drawing the rest from reference TRBV19 and TRBJ2-7, the complete variable domain is DGGITQSPKYLFRKEGQNVTLSCEQNLNHDAMYWYRQDPGQGLRLIYYSQIVNDFQKGDIAEGYSVSREKKESFPLTVTSAQKNPTAFYLCASSSTSGLEQYFGPGTRLTVT.